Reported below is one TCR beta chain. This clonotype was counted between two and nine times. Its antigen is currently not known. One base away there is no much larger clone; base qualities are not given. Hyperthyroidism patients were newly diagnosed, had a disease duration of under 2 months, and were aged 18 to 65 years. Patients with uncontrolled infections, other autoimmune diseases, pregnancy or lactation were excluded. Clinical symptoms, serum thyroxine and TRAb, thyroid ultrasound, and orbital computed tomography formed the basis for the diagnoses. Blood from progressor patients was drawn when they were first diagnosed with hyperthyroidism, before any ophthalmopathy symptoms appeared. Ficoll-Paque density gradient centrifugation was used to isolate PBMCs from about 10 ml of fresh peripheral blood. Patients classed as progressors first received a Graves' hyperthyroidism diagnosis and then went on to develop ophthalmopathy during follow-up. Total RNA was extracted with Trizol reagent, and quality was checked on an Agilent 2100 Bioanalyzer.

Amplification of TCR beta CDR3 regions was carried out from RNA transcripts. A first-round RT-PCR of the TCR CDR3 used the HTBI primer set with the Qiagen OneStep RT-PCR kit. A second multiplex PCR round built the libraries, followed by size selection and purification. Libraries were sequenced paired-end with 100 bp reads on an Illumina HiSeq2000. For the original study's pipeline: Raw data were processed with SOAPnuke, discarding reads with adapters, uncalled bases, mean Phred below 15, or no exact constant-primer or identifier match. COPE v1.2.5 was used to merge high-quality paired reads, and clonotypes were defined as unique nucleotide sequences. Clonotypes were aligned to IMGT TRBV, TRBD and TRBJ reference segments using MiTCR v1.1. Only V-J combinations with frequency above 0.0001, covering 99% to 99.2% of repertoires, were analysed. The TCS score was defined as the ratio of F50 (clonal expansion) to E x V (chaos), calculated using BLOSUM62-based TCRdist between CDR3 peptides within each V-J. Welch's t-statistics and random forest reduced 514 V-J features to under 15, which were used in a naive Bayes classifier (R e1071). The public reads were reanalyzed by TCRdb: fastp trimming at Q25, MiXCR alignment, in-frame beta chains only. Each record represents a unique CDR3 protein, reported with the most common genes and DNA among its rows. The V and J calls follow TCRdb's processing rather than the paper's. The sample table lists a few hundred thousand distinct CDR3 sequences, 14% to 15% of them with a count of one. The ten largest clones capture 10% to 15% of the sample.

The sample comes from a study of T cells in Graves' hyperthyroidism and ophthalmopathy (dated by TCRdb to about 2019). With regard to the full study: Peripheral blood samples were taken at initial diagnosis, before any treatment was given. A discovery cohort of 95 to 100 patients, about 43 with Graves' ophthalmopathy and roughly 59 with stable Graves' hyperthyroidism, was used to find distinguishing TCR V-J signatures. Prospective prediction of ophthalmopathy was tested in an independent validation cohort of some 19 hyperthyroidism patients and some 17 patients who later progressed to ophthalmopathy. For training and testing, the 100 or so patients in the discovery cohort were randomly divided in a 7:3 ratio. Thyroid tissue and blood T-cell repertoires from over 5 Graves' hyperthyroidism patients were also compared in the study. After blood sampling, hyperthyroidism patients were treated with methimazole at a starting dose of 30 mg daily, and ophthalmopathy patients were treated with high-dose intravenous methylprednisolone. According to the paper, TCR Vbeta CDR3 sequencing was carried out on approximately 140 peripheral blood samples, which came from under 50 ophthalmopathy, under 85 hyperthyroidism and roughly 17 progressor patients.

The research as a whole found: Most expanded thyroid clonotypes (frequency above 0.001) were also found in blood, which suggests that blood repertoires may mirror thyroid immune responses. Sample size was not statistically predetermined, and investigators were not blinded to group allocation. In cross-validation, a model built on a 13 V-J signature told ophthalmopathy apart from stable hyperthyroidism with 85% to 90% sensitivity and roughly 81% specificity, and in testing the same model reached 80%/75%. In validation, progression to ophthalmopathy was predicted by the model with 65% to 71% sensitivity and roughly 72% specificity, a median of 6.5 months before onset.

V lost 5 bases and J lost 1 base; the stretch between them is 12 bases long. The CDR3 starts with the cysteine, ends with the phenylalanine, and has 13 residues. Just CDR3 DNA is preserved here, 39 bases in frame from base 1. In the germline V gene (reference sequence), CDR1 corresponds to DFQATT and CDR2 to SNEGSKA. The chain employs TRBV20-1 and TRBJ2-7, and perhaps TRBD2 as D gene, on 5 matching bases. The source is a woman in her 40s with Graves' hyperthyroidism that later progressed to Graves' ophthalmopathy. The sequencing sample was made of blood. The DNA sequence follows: TGCAGTGCTCCCTTCCGGGGTTCCTACGAGCAGTACTTC. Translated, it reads CSAPFRGSYEQYF.